This T cell receptor (beta chain) was recorded in a study of response to subunit inactivated influenza vaccine. V was pared by 0 bases and J by 0 bases, with 7 bases between. CDR3 length: 14 amino acids. Germline-derived CDR1 and CDR2 are SGHKS and YYEKEE (reference sequence). This clonotype was detected ten times or more. Via MiXCR, TCRdb re-called the RT-PCR reads, giving one row per CDR3 protein. The sample holds around 570,000 distinct CDR3 sequences, 7.6% seen once. J is TRBJ2-7 and V is TRBV5-5; no clear D gene. This receptor was obtained from a man aged 45-69 years who received an inactivated influenza vaccine. The sample consisted of PBMCs from blood, taken about 23 months after vaccination. CDR3 DNA sequence: TGTGCCAGCAGCTTGGGGGCAGCCTCCTACGAGCAGTACTTC. It codes for CASSLGAASYEQYF.